This passage covers 32 T cell receptor beta chains from one sample sequenced in a study of read filtering for tumor transcriptome and immune sequencing. The library was built from roughly 400 ng RNA with molecular barcoded adaptors for alpha/delta and beta/gamma chains. TCRdb reprocessed the reads with MiXCR, giving one entry per CDR3 protein. The sample consists of under 35,000 distinct CDR3 sequences, about 18% of them appearing once. Specimen: a population of CD138-negative cells sorted from bone marrow. These receptor sequences come from a donor at least 40 years old with multiple myeloma.

The chain is built from TRBV28 and TRBJ2-7, with 13 positions matching TRBD2. Germline V gene data show CDR1 as MDHEN and CDR2 as SYDVKM. The CDR3 is made up of 16 amino acids. V shed 2 bases and J 2 bases; nucleotides not matched to a gene: 3. CDR3 nucleotides: TGTGCCAGCAGTTTAATGGGGACTAGCGGGACCTACGAGCAGTACTTC. Its protein is CASSLMGTSGTYEQYF. The full variable domain, its missing parts supplied by reference TRBV28 and TRBJ2-7, is DVKVTQSSRYLVKRTGEKVFLECVQDMDHENMFWYRQDPGLGLRLIYFSYDVKMKEKGDIPEGYSVSREKKERFSLILESASTNQTSMYLCASSLMGTSGTYEQYFGPGTRLTVT.

In this sample, this clonotype turned up many times. CDR3 protein: CASSHSIGPGSGEQFF. In nucleotides, the CDR3 is TGCGCCAGCAGCCACAGCATAGGCCCGGGGAGTGGGGAGCAGTTCTTC. The rearrangement links TRBV4-1 to TRBJ2-1; possibly TRBD2 for D (5 bases). Germline values: CDR1 MGHRA, CDR2 YSYEKL. This CDR3 comprises 16 residues. Between the trimmed V and J ends, which lost 3 bases and 10 bases, there was a span of 22 bases.

This clonotype showed up many times. V usage is TRBV10-3 and J usage is TRBJ1-5; 8 bases are a match to TRBD1. The J segment lost 5 bases and the V segment lost 3 bases, leaving 6 bases of the junction unmatched. Germline V lookup: CDR1 ENHRY, CDR2 SYGVKD. The CDR3 spans 15 residues. The CDR3 DNA reads as TGTGCCATCAGTGATTCTGACAGGGGCTATCAGCCCCAGCATTTT. This codes for CAISDSDRGYQPQHF.

This clonotype was seen repeatedly, ten times or more. The chain employs TRBV10-3 and TRBJ2-1; possible D gene TRBD1, 5 bases. V was trimmed by 2 bases and J by 6 bases, leaving 11 bases between them. The CDR3 length is 14 residues. Germline CDR1 is ENHRY and CDR2 is SYGVKD. DNA for the CDR3: TGTGCCATCAGTGAGGCAGGGATTAGCAATGAGCAGTTCTTC. Protein: CAISEAGISNEQFF.

Worth noting for this clonotype: One base away lies a much larger clone, so this may be a sequencing read error. The chain recombines TRBV14 with TRBJ2-5; unclear D gene. Germline V gene sequence: CDR1 SGHDN, CDR2 FVKESK. The CDR3 is made up of 14 amino acids. The CDR3 reads CASSHLGFQETQHF. CDR3 nucleotide sequence: TGTGCCAGCAGCCATCTGGGTTTCCAAGAGACCCAGCACTTC.

The sample holds many counts of this clonotype. The J gene is TRBJ2-1, the V gene TRBV20-1; 13 positions match TRBD2. Germline V CDR1 and CDR2: DFQATT, SNEGSKA (reference sequence). Losses at the gene ends were 6 bases for V and 7 bases for J; bases not matched to a gene: 9. This CDR3 spans 15 amino acids. The CDR3 DNA reads TGCAGTGCCCACCAACTAGCGGGAGGGAGGAATGAGCAGTTCTTC. Amino acids: CSAHQLAGGRNEQFF.

This clonotype was found many times. This sequence joins TRBV7-2 and TRBJ1-1; no clear D. Germline assignment: CDR1 SGHTA and CDR2 FQGNSA. CDR3 length: 13 amino acids. V lost 8 bases and J 3 bases, leaving 13 bases between the germline ends. CDR3 coding DNA: TGTGCCAGCGAAAAGGATTATTACACTGAAGCTTTCTTT. Its translation: CASEKDYYTEAFF.

By share, this clonotype ranks as medium-sized. This chain joins TRBV19 and TRBJ2-7; D gene unclear. This CDR3 comprises 12 residues. Germline V lookup: CDR1 LNHDA, CDR2 SQIVND (reference sequence). V was cut by 3 bases and J by 2 bases, with 5 bases left in between. DNA for the CDR3: TGTGCCAGTAGTATTGAACCCTACGAGCAGTACTTC. It is translated as CASSIEPYEQYF.

This clonotype has ten or more counts. The chain has TRBV5-1 and TRBJ1-1; unclear D gene. V dropped 1 base and J dropped 1 base, with 17 bases sitting between them. The CDR3 is made up of 17 amino acids. CDR1 and CDR2 (germline): SGHRS, YFSETQ. The CDR3 nucleotides read TGCGCCAGCAGCTTGACTGGGGTTGTGCGGAGGAACACTGAAGCTTTCTTT. This translates into CASSLTGVVRRNTEAFF.

Only a few counts were recorded for this clonotype. A much larger clone lies a single base off, so this may be a read error. A read error is likely, as this CDR3 ends without the conserved phenylalanine or tryptophan. J is TRBJ1-6 and V is TRBV2, with D tentatively TRBD1 (5 bases). Germline V gives CDR1 SNHLY, CDR2 FYNNEI. There are 15 residues in the CDR3. V was pared by 11 bases and J by 0 bases, with 14 bases between. The CDR3 protein is CAGRRGSSYNSPLHS. In DNA form, the CDR3 reads TGTGCCGGCCGGCGGGGGAGCTCCTATAATTCACCCCTCCACTCT.

This clonotype was observed many times. The J gene is TRBJ2-5, the V gene TRBV7-2; no clear D. There are 13 residues in the CDR3. The germline V and J ends were trimmed by 1 base and 2 bases, with 5 bases remaining between them. Germline CDR1 SGHTA, CDR2 FQGNSA. The DNA for the CDR3 is TGTGCCAGCAGCTTAGTACTGCAAGAGACCCAGTACTTC. Protein: CASSLVLQETQYF.

The chain couples TRBV19 to TRBJ1-1, with TRBD1 as a possible D gene (5 bases). The CDR3 length is 16 residues. The V end was cut by 5 bases, the J end by 6 bases, with 22 bases between. Germline V gene lookup returns CDR1 LNHDA and CDR2 SQIVND (reference sequence). Here the CDR3 reads CASSAHRSLVGAEAFF. The CDR3 nucleotides are TGTGCCAGTAGTGCCCACAGGTCGTTAGTAGGTGCTGAAGCTTTCTTT. The full variable domain, with the rest looked up from reference TRBV19 and TRBJ1-1, is DGGITQSPKYLFRKEGQNVTLSCEQNLNHDAMYWYRQDPGQGLRLIYYSQIVNDFQKGDIAEGYSVSREKKESFPLTVTSAQKNPTAFYLCASSAHRSLVGAEAFFGQGTRLTVV.

This clonotype was picked up many times. V and J are TRBV5-1 and TRBJ2-5, with 10 bases that match TRBD2. CDR1 is SGHRS, CDR2 YFSETQ, per germline. V trimming: 0 bases; J trimming: 5 bases; junction bases outside the gene matches: 7. This CDR3 has 16 residues. In DNA form, the CDR3 reads TGCGCCAGCAGCTTGGTTGGTAGCGGGGGGCCCGAGACCCAGTACTTC. As protein: CASSLVGSGGPETQYF.

This clonotype was seen repeatedly, ten times or more. The chain employs TRBV20-1 and TRBJ1-4; D is possibly TRBD1 (5 bases). This CDR3 is 14 amino acids long. V was trimmed by 3 bases and J by 0 bases, leaving 8 bases between them. Germline CDR1 is DFQATT and CDR2 is SNEGSKA (reference sequence). DNA of the CDR3: TGCAGTGCTAGTAGGGACGCAACTAATGAAAAACTGTTTTTT. This encodes CSASRDATNEKLFF.

This clonotype was found many times. The chain recombines TRBV7-3 with TRBJ1-4; D remains unclear. The germline CDR1 and CDR2 sequences are SGHTA and FQGTGA. Trimming cost V 5 bases and J 2 bases, with 12 bases left between them. The CDR3 is made up of 15 amino acids. The CDR3 here is CASSGSQETNEKLFF. As DNA, the CDR3 is TGTGCCAGCAGCGGATCACAAGAGACTAATGAAAAACTGTTTTTT.

This clonotype was counted many times. The chain carries TRBV29-1 and TRBJ2-3; the match to TRBD1 covers 9 bases. Trimming cost V 6 bases and J 4 bases; bases outside gene matches: 5. The CDR3 has 13 residues. Germline CDR1 and CDR2: SQVTM and ANQGSEA. The CDR3 protein is CSVAGQGADTQYF. The CDR3 DNA is TGCAGCGTCGCGGGACAGGGAGCAGATACGCAGTATTTT.

This clonotype was recorded at least ten times. For the CDR3, the DNA is TGCGCCAGCAGCCCAAGTCAGGGAGATGGGGAGACCCAGTACTTC. Translated: CASSPSQGDGETQYF. The J gene is TRBJ2-5, the V gene TRBV4-1; either TRBD1 or TRBD2 may supply D (5 bases each). This CDR3 has 15 amino acids. CDR1 MGHRA and CDR2 YSYEKL come from the germline V gene. V lost 4 bases and J lost 5, with 17 bases in between.

This clonotype was counted many times. This sequence joins TRBV11-3 and TRBJ2-5; the match to TRBD1 covers 7 bases. The CDR3 is 14 residues long. Germline V lookup: CDR1 SGHNT, CDR2 YENEEA. The junction had 6 bases not matched to a gene; V was cut back by 4 bases and J by 4 bases. CDR3 residues: CASSSDRISETQYF. In nucleotides, the CDR3 is TGTGCCAGCAGCTCGGACAGGATCTCAGAGACCCAGTACTTC.

This clonotype came up many times. The J gene is TRBJ2-4, the V gene TRBV7-2; 9 positions match TRBD1. The CDR3 loop spans 13 amino acids. In germline, CDR1 is SGHTA, CDR2 FQGNSA. V lost 5 bases and J lost 8; bases outside the gene matches: 4. CDR3 protein: CASSPTGGDIQYF. The CDR3, as DNA: TGTGCCAGCAGCCCGACAGGGGGTGACATTCAGTACTTC. Filled out from reference TRBV7-2 and TRBJ2-4, the complete variable domain reads GAGVSQSPSNKVTEKGKDVELRCDPISGHTALYWYRQSLGQGLEFLIYFQGNSAPDKSGLPSDRFSAERTGGSVSTLTIQRTQQEDSAVYLCASSPTGGDIQYFGAGTRLSVL.

Worth noting for this clonotype: A read error may be the cause here, since a much bigger clone is one base away. V gene TRBV20-1 combines with J gene TRBJ2-5; D possibly corresponds to TRBD2 (6 bases). V was shortened by 3 bases and J by 7 bases, with 21 bases between the two germline ends. Germline V CDR1 and CDR2: DFQATT, SNEGSKA (reference sequence). The length of the CDR3 is 15 residues. In DNA, the CDR3 is TGCAGTGCTAGTTCCCAGCGGGCGAGAATAGGGACCCAGTACTTC. Translating gives CSASSQRARIGTQYF.

This clonotype was counted many times. The chain combines TRBV3-1 with TRBJ2-5; 7 bases match TRBD1. Germline V gives CDR1 LGHDT, CDR2 YNNKEL (reference sequence). V dropped 6 bases and J dropped 4; count of bases not matched to a gene: 11. The CDR3 is made up of 15 amino acids. The CDR3 loop reads CASSTTTGTGETQYF. The CDR3 DNA reads TGTGCCAGCAGTACCACGACAGGGACGGGAGAGACCCAGTACTTC.

By sample fraction, this clonotype is medium-sized. The V call is TRBV27, the J call TRBJ2-1, with D perhaps matching TRBD2 (6 bases). This CDR3 comprises 13 residues. V was clipped by 7 bases and J by 3 bases, with 10 bases between them. Germline V lookup: CDR1 MNHEY, CDR2 SMNVEV (reference sequence). Here the CDR3 reads CASMGTLYNEQFF. CDR3 in DNA: TGTGCCAGCATGGGGACTCTCTACAATGAGCAGTTCTTC.

The chain couples TRBV4-2 to TRBJ2-3; the match to TRBD2 covers 8 bases. The CDR3 is 14 amino acids. Germline-derived CDR1 and CDR2 are LGHNA and YNFKEQ. V gave up 8 bases and J gave up 1 base; unmatched junction bases: 5. The CDR3 DNA sequence: TGTGCCAGCGGAGGGCGGGAGGGCACAGATACGCAGTATTTT. Translation: CASGGREGTDTQYF.

This clonotype rates as medium-sized. The chain employs TRBV27 and TRBJ2-2, with D perhaps given as TRBD1 or TRBD2 (6 bases each). Deletions cut 4 bases from V and 0 bases from J, with 15 bases between. The germline gives CDR1 MNHEY, CDR2 SMNVEV (reference sequence). The CDR3 contains 17 residues. The CDR3 bases are TGTGCCAGCAGTTCACTTCTCGGGGGCGCGAACACCGGGGAGCTGTTTTTT. It translates to CASSSLLGGANTGELFF.

Regarding this clonotype: One end of the junction varies from germline; a read error may be responsible. The V call is TRBV20-1, the J call TRBJ2-1, with TRBD2 matching over 10 bases. The CDR3 runs 15 residues. Germline assignment: CDR1 DFQATT and CDR2 SNEGSKA (reference sequence). The CDR3 region is CSGRTSGGPYNQQLF. The CDR3 bases are TGCAGTGGACGGACTAGCGGAGGCCCCTACAATCAGCAGCTCTTC.

The genes are TRBV7-6 and TRBJ2-5; TRBD2 aligns across 7 bases. Germline V gene lookup returns CDR1 SGHVS and CDR2 FNYEAQ. CDR3 length: 15 amino acids. V was pared by 0 bases and J by 2 bases, with 3 bases of the junction left unmatched. CDR3 sequence reads: CASSLAWGGQETQYF. The CDR3 region has the DNA TGTGCCAGCAGCTTAGCGTGGGGAGGGCAAGAGACCCAGTACTTC.

At least ten counts were recorded for this clonotype. The V call is TRBV7-2, the J call TRBJ2-2; D gene ambiguous. Trimming cost V 3 bases and J 6 bases, with 8 bases left between them. This CDR3 spans 13 amino acids. Germline loops: CDR1 SGHTA, CDR2 FQGNSA. CDR3 bases: TGTGCCAGCAGCTTCCGCATTTCCGGGGAGCTGTTTTTT. Translated: CASSFRISGELFF.

This clonotype was seen many times. The V call is TRBV7-2, the J call TRBJ1-2, with 8 bases aligning to TRBD1. Looked up from germline, CDR1 is SGHTA and CDR2 is FQGNSA. The CDR3 runs 15 residues. The V segment lost 1 base and the J segment 3 bases; nucleotides outside the gene matches: 4. The CDR3 here is CASSLDRGTYYGYTF. The DNA of the CDR3 is TGTGCCAGCAGCTTAGACAGGGGGACTTACTATGGCTACACCTTC.

This clonotype was counted at least ten times. The genes are TRBV2 and TRBJ1-1; the match to TRBD1 covers 7 bases. Germline V gene data show CDR1 as SNHLY and CDR2 as FYNNEI. The CDR3 covers 13 residues. V trimming: 7 bases; J trimming: 5 bases; junction bases outside the gene matches: 7. CDR3 region: CASNLDRATEAFF. The CDR3 DNA follows: TGTGCCAGCAACCTCGACAGGGCAACTGAAGCTTTCTTT.

This clonotype has ten or more counts. The chain joins TRBV7-2 to TRBJ2-3; 9 bases match TRBD1. Germline CDR1 SGHTA, CDR2 FQGNSA. The CDR3 spans 16 residues. The junction had 7 bases not matched to a gene; V was cut back by 0 bases and J by 6 bases. The CDR3 nucleotides are TGTGCCAGCAGCTTAGCGCACAGGGGGCTCGGGGATACGCAGTATTTT. The encoded protein is CASSLAHRGLGDTQYF.

Note on this clonotype: A junction boundary mismatches the germline segment, possibly from a read error. The rearrangement joins TRBV10-3 to TRBJ1-1; D not resolved. This CDR3 is built from 15 residues. Germline assignment: CDR1 ENHRY and CDR2 SYGVKD. The CDR3 DNA follows: TGTCCCATCAGTGGGCCAGTAGGGTTTTACTCTGAAGCTTTCTTT. This encodes CPISGPVGFYSEAFF.

As for this clonotype: This may stem from a read error, because a much larger clone lies one nucleotide away. The rearrangement links TRBV6-5 to TRBJ1-5; D not resolved. The CDR3 spans 14 residues. Trimming left V 6 bases short and J 7 bases short, with 16 bases between. Germline V gene sequence: CDR1 MNHEY, CDR2 SVGAGI. In nucleotides, the CDR3 is TGTGCCAGCAGCCCACTGGGCTCCCCCCAGCCCCAGCATTTT. Translated, it gives CASSPLGSPQPQHF.